This entry lists 21 T cell receptor beta chains sequenced from one sample in a study of blood T cell repertoires in COVID-19. The table came from immunoSEQ multiplex PCR; TCRdb's copy has only in-frame clones and leaves some out. The repertoire holds approximately 150,000 clones, with about 87% as singletons. Sequenced input: peripheral blood. The receptors come from an elderly man with acute or convalescent COVID-19.

The chain couples TRBV3-1 (or the pseudogene TRBV3-2) to TRBJ1-1; 9 bases agree with TRBD1. Germline-derived CDR1 and CDR2 are LGHDT and YNNKEL (reference sequence). Trimming removed 5 bases from V and 9 bases from J; junction bases left unmatched: 4. This CDR3 is 12 amino acids long. The CDR3 loop is CASSAQGAQAFF. CDR3 sequence (DNA): TGTGCCAGCAGCGCACAGGGGGCGCAAGCTTTCTTT.

The chain recombines TRBV29-1 with TRBJ1-1; possibly TRBD1 for D (6 bases). V lost 8 bases to trimming and J lost 0 bases, with 16 bases between them. There are 14 residues in the CDR3. CDR1 SQVTM and CDR2 ANQGSEA come from the germline V gene. CDR3 DNA sequence: TGCAGCATATCCGACAGGTTCATGAACACTGAAGCTTTCTTT. As protein: CSISDRFMNTEAFF.

The chain combines TRBV3-1 (or the pseudogene TRBV3-2) with TRBJ2-5; D may be TRBD1 (6 bases). This CDR3 contains 14 residues. CDR1 LGHDT and CDR2 YNNKEL come from the germline V gene (reference sequence). Trimming cost V 0 bases and J 4 bases, with 9 bases left between them. CDR3: CASSQDIRGETQYF. DNA for the CDR3: TGTGCCAGCAGCCAAGATATCAGGGGAGAGACCCAGTACTTC.

V usage is TRBV2 and J usage is TRBJ2-5; 8 bases are shared with TRBD2. The CDR3 has 16 amino acids. After removal of 5 bases from V and 5 bases from J, the junction contained 13 bases not matched to a gene. Germline CDR1 reads SNHLY; CDR2 reads FYNNEI. The CDR3 region is CASSQGLAVDIETQYF. The CDR3 DNA reads as TGTGCCAGCAGTCAAGGACTAGCCGTCGATATCGAGACCCAGTACTTC.

This rearrangement joins TRBV7-3 to TRBJ1-2; 9 bases agree with TRBD1. The germline CDR1 and CDR2 sequences are SGHTA and FQGTGA. Unmatched junction bases numbered 14, after V lost 5 bases and J lost 7 bases. This CDR3 is 16 amino acids long. CDR3 in DNA: TGTGCCAGCAGCCCCGGCACCGGGACAGGGCAAGGTGGCTACACCTTC. It codes for CASSPGTGTGQGGYTF.

The genes are TRBV19 and TRBJ1-2; 8 bases map to TRBD1. The CDR3 has 16 amino acids. The V gene end was trimmed by 5 bases and the J gene end by 0 bases; junction bases not matched to a gene: 8. Germline CDR1 reads LNHDA; CDR2 reads SQIVND (reference sequence). CDR3 in amino acids: CASSRQGIEANYGYTF. In DNA form, the CDR3 reads TGTGCCAGTAGTCGACAGGGGATCGAAGCTAACTATGGCTACACCTTC.

The chain couples TRBV11-2 to TRBJ2-3, with 7 nucleotides matching TRBD2. The ends lost 0 bases at V and 4 bases at J; junction bases unmatched: 7. The germline CDR1 and CDR2 sequences are SGHAT and FQNNGV. This CDR3 has 16 residues. The CDR3 coding sequence is TGTGCCAGCAGCTTAGATCTAGCGGTACGCGCAGATACGCAGTATTTT. This encodes CASSLDLAVRADTQYF.

The chain has TRBV5-1 and TRBJ2-7, with 9 bases lining up with TRBD1. The CDR3 length is 14 residues. Germline lookup yields CDR1 SGHRS and CDR2 YFSETQ. Trimming at V came to 4 bases and at J to 6 bases, leaving 8 bases not matched to a gene. The CDR3 sequence: CASSMVQGAGEQYF. CDR3 sequence (DNA): TGCGCCAGCAGCATGGTACAGGGGGCGGGCGAGCAGTACTTC.

This chain links TRBV5-4 with TRBJ2-7, with a possible D match to TRBD1 (6 bases). The CDR3 spans 15 residues. CDR1 and CDR2 from the germline V gene are SGHNT and YYREEE (reference sequence). Trimming removed 4 bases from V and 5 bases from J, with 19 bases in between. CDR3 nucleotides: TGTGCCAGCAGCGCCGGGACAAGGGTCGTCCACGAGCAGTACTTC. Translating gives CASSAGTRVVHEQYF.

The chain employs TRBV18 and TRBJ1-6; 8 bases fit TRBD1. The V and J ends lost 3 bases and 10 bases, in that order; junction bases with no gene match: 11. There are 16 residues in the CDR3. Germline V gene sequence: CDR1 KGHSH, CDR2 LQKENI. For the CDR3, the DNA is TGTGCCAGCTCACCTTCCTCGACAGGGGCAGGCTCACCCCTCCACTTT. Its translation: CASSPSSTGAGSPLHF. Full variable domain (outside the CDR3, taken from reference TRBV18 and TRBJ1-6): NAGVMQNPRHLVRRRGQEARLRCSPMKGHSHVYWYRQLPEEGLKFMVYLQKENIIDESGMPKERFSAEFPKEGPSILRIQQVVRGDSAAYFCASSPSSTGAGSPLHFGNGTRLTVT.

The J gene is TRBJ1-5, the V gene TRBV6-1, with D unresolved. Germline V gene sequence: CDR1 MNHNS, CDR2 SASEGT. The CDR3 loop spans 14 amino acids. Trimming cost V 1 base and J 6 bases, with 10 bases left between them. CDR3 amino acids: CASSEVGAPQPQHF. The CDR3 DNA is TGTGCCAGCAGTGAAGTAGGAGCGCCTCAGCCCCAGCATTTT.

V is TRBV5-8 and J is TRBJ1-3; weak D call: TRBD1 (5 bases). CDR1 and CDR2 from the germline V gene are SGHTS and YDEGEE. V lost 3 bases, J lost 7 bases, and 11 bases lay in between. This CDR3 has 13 residues. Here the CDR3 DNA reads TGTGCCAGCAGCTGGCCGGGGGTTAACACCATATATTTT. Amino acids: CASSWPGVNTIYF.

This CDR3 reads CASSLAQGYNSPLHF. The CDR3 nucleotides are TGCGCCAGCAGCTTGGCGCAGGGCTATAATTCACCCCTCCACTTT. The chain joins TRBV5-1 to TRBJ1-6; D is possibly TRBD1 (5 bases). The CDR3 loop spans 15 amino acids. Germline CDR1 SGHRS, CDR2 YFSETQ. V was pared by 0 bases and J by 3 bases, with 7 bases between. Full variable domain (outside the CDR3, taken from reference TRBV5-1 and TRBJ1-6): KAGVTQTPRYLIKTRGQQVTLSCSPISGHRSVSWYQQTPGQGLQFLFEYFSETQRNKGNFPGRFSGRQFSNSRSEMNVSTLELGDSALYLCASSLAQGYNSPLHFGNGTRLTVT.

The V gene is TRBV6-5, the J gene TRBJ2-3; D is perhaps TRBD1 (6 bases). The ends were cut back, 6 bases at V and 0 bases at J, with 13 bases in the middle. The CDR3 length is 15 residues. CDR1 is MNHEY, CDR2 SVGAGI, per germline. The CDR3 DNA follows: TGTGCCAGCAGCCAAGGGGGTTTTAGCACAGATACGCAGTATTTT. This codes for CASSQGGFSTDTQYF.

The chain uses TRBV28 and TRBJ1-4, with D perhaps matching TRBD1 (6 bases). Germline V gives CDR1 MDHEN, CDR2 SYDVKM. V was clipped by 7 bases and J by 2 bases, with 14 bases between them. The CDR3 is 15 residues long. The CDR3 sequence: CASTPGGATNEKLFF. In DNA form, the CDR3 reads TGTGCCAGCACCCCTGGGGGGGCTACTAATGAAAAACTGTTTTTT.

This clone was seen a single time. The gene calls are TRBV7-9 and TRBJ2-3, with D hard to call. The CDR3 is 15 residues long. The germline V and J ends were trimmed by 7 bases and 0 bases, with 14 bases remaining between them. The germline V gene has CDR1 SEHNR and CDR2 FQNEAQ (reference sequence). CDR3 sequence (DNA): TGTGCCAGCAACCGTGCCCTAGATAGCACAGATACGCAGTATTTT. Translating gives CASNRALDSTDTQYF.

V and J are TRBV5-1 and TRBJ2-5; D might be TRBD1 (5 bases). There are 14 residues in the CDR3. Trimming took off 0 bases at V and 1 base at J, with 7 bases between the two ends. Germline V gives CDR1 SGHRS, CDR2 YFSETQ. CDR3 sequence reads: CASSLAGFQETQYF. The CDR3 DNA follows: TGCGCCAGCAGCTTGGCAGGGTTCCAAGAGACCCAGTACTTC.

The rearrangement links TRBV2 to TRBJ2-7, with D perhaps matching TRBD1 (5 bases). Germline loops: CDR1 SNHLY, CDR2 FYNNEI. Trimming took 7 bases from V and 0 from J, leaving 13 bases between them. There are 14 residues in the CDR3. CDR3 nucleotide sequence: TGTGCCAGCAAGACGGACACGCCCTCCTACGAGCAGTACTTC. The encoded protein is CASKTDTPSYEQYF. Full variable domain (missing parts from reference TRBV2 and TRBJ2-7): EPEVTQTPSHQVTQMGQEVILRCVPISNHLYFYWYRQILGQKVEFLVSFYNNEISEKSEIFDDQFSVERPDGSNFTLKIRSTKLEDSAMYFCASKTDTPSYEQYFGPGTRLTVT.

The genes are TRBV7-8 and TRBJ1-5; D gene unclear. Germline V gene data show CDR1 as SGHVS and CDR2 as FQNEAQ. Between the trimmed V and J ends, which lost 6 bases and 0 bases, there was a span of 6 bases. The CDR3 is made up of 13 amino acids. In DNA, the CDR3 is TGTGCCAGCAGAGGAGTTAGCAATCAGCCCCAGCATTTT. Protein: CASRGVSNQPQHF.

The genes are TRBV5-1 and TRBJ2-1; D is possibly TRBD1 (6 bases). V lost 1 base to trimming and J lost 3 bases, with 11 bases between them. Germline-derived CDR1 and CDR2 are SGHRS and YFSETQ. The CDR3 loop spans 15 amino acids. Here the CDR3 DNA reads TGCGCCAGCAGCTTGATACAGGGAAACTACAATGAGCAGTTCTTC. Translation: CASSLIQGNYNEQFF. The full variable domain, completed using reference TRBV5-1 and TRBJ2-1, is KAGVTQTPRYLIKTRGQQVTLSCSPISGHRSVSWYQQTPGQGLQFLFEYFSETQRNKGNFPGRFSGRQFSNSRSEMNVSTLELGDSALYLCASSLIQGNYNEQFFGPGTRLTVL.

The chain is built from TRBV27 and TRBJ1-1; D perhaps matches TRBD1 (5 bases). CDR1 and CDR2 from the germline V gene are MNHEY and SMNVEV (reference sequence). CDR3 length: 12 residues. V lost 3 bases and J lost 6, with 8 bases in between. The CDR3 loop reads CASSFLGAEAFF. CDR3 bases: TGTGCCAGCAGTTTTTTAGGGGCTGAAGCTTTCTTT.